The rows below give T cell receptor beta chains drawn from one sample of a study of CD8 T cells in ankylosing spondylitis. TCRdb itself ran the 5' RACE reads through MiXCR, one entry per CDR3 protein. Of 250,000 or so distinct CDR3 sequences in the sample, over 15% were seen once. Sequenced material: blood, either unsorted or a sorted T cell fraction (not recorded which). The receptors originated from a male donor with ankylosing spondylitis or in good health (not recorded which). CDR3s include the opening cysteine and the closing phenylalanine or tryptophan. A D gene is named only where the DNA matches it firmly. The size of a clone is reported for some rows only, either as once, few or many, or as a class for expanded clones.

v_gene: TRBV10-3; j_gene: TRBJ2-3; d_gene: TRBD1; abundance: NA; CDR3aa: CAIGTAFQGDTQYF; CDR3nt: TGTGCCATCGGGACAGCGTTTCAGGGAGATACGCAGTATTTT
v_gene: TRBV10-3; j_gene: TRBJ2-5; d_gene: NA; abundance: few; CDR3aa: CAISEDREETQYF; CDR3nt: TGTGCCATCAGTGAAGACCGAGAAGAGACCCAGTACTTC
v_gene: TRBV29-1; j_gene: TRBJ1-1; d_gene: NA; abundance: few; CDR3aa: CSVVSGEGDTEAFF; CDR3nt: TGCAGCGTTGTGTCGGGGGAAGGGGACACTGAAGCTTTCTTT
v_gene: TRBV5-1; j_gene: TRBJ2-3; d_gene: TRBD2; abundance: many; CDR3aa: CASSSWTSGTDTQYF; CDR3nt: TGCGCCAGCAGCTCCTGGACTAGCGGCACAGATACGCAGTATTTT
v_gene: TRBV20-1; j_gene: TRBJ2-5; d_gene: TRBD2; abundance: few; CDR3aa: CSASGLAGVWETQYF; CDR3nt: TGCAGTGCTAGTGGGCTAGCGGGAGTCTGGGAGACCCAGTACTTC
v_gene: TRBV12-3/TRBV12-4; j_gene: TRBJ1-2; d_gene: NA; abundance: many; CDR3aa: CASRPGQFYGYTF; CDR3nt: TGTGCCAGCAGACCAGGACAGTTCTATGGCTACACCTTC
v_gene: TRBV2; j_gene: TRBJ2-7; d_gene: TRBD1; abundance: NA; CDR3aa: CASSEMGQGRYEQYF; CDR3nt: TGTGCCAGCAGTGAAATGGGACAGGGTCGCTACGAGCAGTACTTC
v_gene: TRBV5-1; j_gene: TRBJ2-7; d_gene: NA; abundance: many; CDR3aa: CASSRGLTPYEQYF; CDR3nt: TGCGCCAGCAGCAGAGGACTGACACCCTACGAGCAGTACTTC
v_gene: TRBV6-1; j_gene: TRBJ2-3; d_gene: NA; abundance: NA; CDR3aa: CASSLVAAGADTQYF; CDR3nt: TGTGCCAGCAGCTTGGTGGCGGCCGGGGCAGATACGCAGTATTTT
v_gene: TRBV27; j_gene: TRBJ1-5; d_gene: TRBD1; abundance: NA; CDR3aa: CASSPWDRARGNQPQHF; CDR3nt: TGTGCCAGCAGCCCCTGGGACAGGGCCAGGGGCAATCAGCCCCAGCATTTT
v_gene: TRBV27; j_gene: TRBJ2-7; d_gene: TRBD2; abundance: many; CDR3aa: CASSRGEGAYEQYF; CDR3nt: TGTGCCAGCAGTCGGGGGGAGGGCGCCTACGAGCAGTACTTC
v_gene: TRBV18; j_gene: TRBJ2-7; d_gene: NA; abundance: few; CDR3aa: CASSRHSYEQYF; CDR3nt: TGTGCCAGCTCGCGACATTCCTACGAGCAGTACTTC
v_gene: TRBV9; j_gene: TRBJ2-2; d_gene: NA; abundance: NA; CDR3aa: CASVAGSGTGELFF; CDR3nt: TGTGCCAGCGTGGCGGGATCGGGCACCGGGGAGCTGTTTTTT
v_gene: TRBV7-3; j_gene: TRBJ2-7; d_gene: TRBD2; abundance: few; CDR3aa: CASSLRRLAGGYEQYF; CDR3nt: TGTGCCAGCAGCTTAAGAAGGCTAGCGGGAGGCTACGAGCAGTACTTC
v_gene: TRBV7-9; j_gene: TRBJ1-1; d_gene: NA; abundance: many; CDR3aa: CASSVGNTEAFF; CDR3nt: TGTGCCAGCAGCGTCGGCAACACTGAAGCTTTCTTT
v_gene: TRBV10-3; j_gene: TRBJ2-7; d_gene: NA; abundance: NA; CDR3aa: CAISDSSYEQYF; CDR3nt: TGTGCCATCAGTGACAGCTCCTACGAGCAGTACTTC
v_gene: TRBV27; j_gene: TRBJ1-2; d_gene: TRBD1; abundance: NA; CDR3aa: CASGPGTGSGYTF; CDR3nt: TGTGCCAGCGGCCCCGGGACAGGGAGTGGCTACACCTTC
v_gene: TRBV7-6; j_gene: TRBJ2-7; d_gene: NA; abundance: NA; CDR3aa: CASSLAMSGNEQYF; CDR3nt: TGTGCCAGCAGCTTAGCAATGAGCGGTAACGAGCAGTACTTC
v_gene: TRBV12-3/TRBV12-4; j_gene: TRBJ2-3; d_gene: NA; abundance: NA; CDR3aa: CASSSTDTHTDTQYF; CDR3nt: TGTGCCAGCAGCTCGACGGATACACACACAGATACGCAGTATTTT
v_gene: TRBV18; j_gene: TRBJ2-1; d_gene: TRBD2; abundance: NA; CDR3aa: CASSPGVLAGHGGNEQFF; CDR3nt: TGTGCCAGCTCACCAGGGGTCCTAGCGGGCCATGGGGGCAATGAGCAGTTCTTC
v_gene: TRBV19; j_gene: TRBJ2-7; d_gene: TRBD1; abundance: many; CDR3aa: CASSTTGDSYEQYF; CDR3nt: TGTGCCAGTAGTACGACAGGGGATTCCTACGAGCAGTACTTC
v_gene: TRBV14; j_gene: TRBJ2-2; d_gene: NA; abundance: few; CDR3aa: CASSQAPMNTGELFF; CDR3nt: TGTGCCAGCAGCCAAGCACCTATGAACACCGGGGAGCTGTTTTTT
v_gene: TRBV29-1; j_gene: TRBJ2-7; d_gene: NA; abundance: NA; CDR3aa: CSVEDSPEQYF; CDR3nt: TGCAGCGTTGAAGACAGCCCCGAGCAGTACTTC
v_gene: TRBV4-2; j_gene: TRBJ2-2; d_gene: NA; abundance: few; CDR3aa: CASSQDLWDLNTGELFF; CDR3nt: TGTGCCAGCAGCCAAGATTTGTGGGATCTGAACACCGGGGAGCTGTTTTTT
v_gene: TRBV29-1; j_gene: TRBJ2-1; d_gene: NA; abundance: few; CDR3aa: CSVEDPDSEYSAQKNNEQFF; CDR3nt: TGCAGCGTTGAAGATCCGGACAGCGAATATTCGGCCCAAAAAAACAATGAGCAGTTCTTC
v_gene: TRBV15; j_gene: TRBJ2-2; d_gene: NA; abundance: few; CDR3aa: CATSRPRDNANTGELFF; CDR3nt: TGTGCCACCAGCAGACCTCGGGACAACGCGAACACCGGGGAGCTGTTTTTT
v_gene: TRBV7-9; j_gene: TRBJ2-7; d_gene: TRBD1; abundance: few; CDR3aa: CASSLPGQGLEQYF; CDR3nt: TGTGCCAGCAGCTTACCGGGACAGGGCCTCGAGCAGTACTTC
v_gene: TRBV12-1; j_gene: TRBJ1-5; d_gene: NA; abundance: NA; CDR3aa: CASSGIRDTHQPQHF; CDR3nt: TGTGCCAGCAGCGGAATCCGGGACACCCATCAGCCCCAGCATTTT
v_gene: TRBV7-9; j_gene: TRBJ2-1; d_gene: TRBD1; abundance: few; CDR3aa: CASSPGQGINNEQFF; CDR3nt: TGTGCCAGCAGCCCCGGACAGGGGATCAACAATGAGCAGTTCTTC